What follows are 3 T cell receptor beta chains derived from one specimen sequenced in a study of T cells in Graves' hyperthyroidism and ophthalmopathy. TCR beta CDR3 region amplification was performed from RNA transcripts. RT-PCR in the first round (using the HTBI primer set) targeted the TCR CDR3. TCRdb itself ran the multiplex PCR reads through MiXCR, one entry per CDR3 protein. The repertoire holds around 420,000 distinct CDR3 sequences, with approximately 15% as singletons. Sequencing was carried out using blood. These receptors were obtained from a woman in her late teens or twenties with Graves' hyperthyroidism.

Here the CDR3 reads CSTVEQGWGYTF. The CDR3 DNA sequence: TGTTCCACCGTAGAACAGGGTTGGGGCTACACCTTC. The rearrangement uses TRBV2 and TRBJ1-2, with a weak D call TRBD1 (6 bases). Germline assignment: CDR1 SNHLY and CDR2 FYNNEI. The CDR3 loop spans 12 amino acids.

This clonotype was detected ten times or more. The V gene is TRBV2, the J gene TRBJ2-7, with 9 bases lining up with TRBD1. Germline CDR1 SNHLY, CDR2 FYNNEI. J lost 5 bases, V lost 5 bases, and 7 bases had no gene match. There are 14 residues in the CDR3. CDR3 sequence (DNA): TGTGCCAGCAGTTTAAGACAGGGGGTACACGAGCAGTACTTC. Protein product: CASSLRQGVHEQYF.

In its sample, this clonotype was seen many times. The chain couples TRBV6-1 to TRBJ2-1; 15 nucleotides agree with TRBD2. The CDR3 spans 15 residues. Germline-derived CDR1 and CDR2 are MNHNS and SASEGT. The V gene end was trimmed by 5 bases and the J gene end by 12 bases; junction bases not matched to a gene: 8. In nucleotides, the CDR3 is TGTGCCAGCAGTCACCGGACTAGCGGGGGGGCCTGGCAGTTCTTC. It translates to CASSHRTSGGAWQFF.